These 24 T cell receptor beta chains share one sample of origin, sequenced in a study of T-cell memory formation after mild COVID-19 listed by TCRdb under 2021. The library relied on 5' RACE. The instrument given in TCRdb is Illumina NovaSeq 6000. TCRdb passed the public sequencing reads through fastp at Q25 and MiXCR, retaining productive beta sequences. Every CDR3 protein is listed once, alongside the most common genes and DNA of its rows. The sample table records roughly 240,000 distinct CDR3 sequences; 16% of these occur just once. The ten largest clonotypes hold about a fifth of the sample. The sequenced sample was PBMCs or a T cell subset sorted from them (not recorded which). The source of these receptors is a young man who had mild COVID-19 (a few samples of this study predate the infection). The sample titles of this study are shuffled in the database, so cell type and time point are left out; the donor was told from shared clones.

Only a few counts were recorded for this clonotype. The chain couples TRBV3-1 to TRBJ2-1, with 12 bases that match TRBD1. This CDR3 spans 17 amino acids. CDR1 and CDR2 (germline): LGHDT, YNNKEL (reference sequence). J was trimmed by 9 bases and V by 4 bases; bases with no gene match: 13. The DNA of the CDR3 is TGTGCCAGCAGCCGATGGGATGGGGACAGGGGGCTGAGTGAGCAGTTCTTC. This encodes CASSRWDGDRGLSEQFF.

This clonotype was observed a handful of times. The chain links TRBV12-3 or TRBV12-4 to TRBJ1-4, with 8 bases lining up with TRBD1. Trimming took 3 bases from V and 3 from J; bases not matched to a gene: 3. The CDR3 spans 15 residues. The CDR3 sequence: CASSLGQAANEKLFF. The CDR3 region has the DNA TGTGCCAGCAGTTTGGGACAGGCCGCTAATGAAAAACTGTTTTTT.

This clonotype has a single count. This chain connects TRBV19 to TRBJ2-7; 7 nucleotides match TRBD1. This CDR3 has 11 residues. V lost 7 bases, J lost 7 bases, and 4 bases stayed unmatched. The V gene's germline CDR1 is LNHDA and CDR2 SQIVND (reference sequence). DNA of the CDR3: TGTGCCAGTAAAACAGGGGTTGAGCAGTACTTC. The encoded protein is CASKTGVEQYF.

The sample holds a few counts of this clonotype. The CDR3 DNA is TGTGCCAGCAGTCCCCAAGGGACAGGGCGCCCCTATGGCTACACCTTC. Its translation is CASSPQGTGRPYGYTF. The rearrangement links TRBV27 to TRBJ1-2; 9 nucleotides match TRBD1. This CDR3 has 16 amino acids. V lost 5 bases to trimming and J lost 4 bases; unmatched junction nucleotides: 11. The germline CDR1 and CDR2 sequences are MNHEY and SMNVEV (reference sequence).

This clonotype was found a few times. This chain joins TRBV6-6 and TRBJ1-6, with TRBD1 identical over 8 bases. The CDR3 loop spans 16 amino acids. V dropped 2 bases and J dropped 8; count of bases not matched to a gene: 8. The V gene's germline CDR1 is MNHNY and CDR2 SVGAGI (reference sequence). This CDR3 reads CASSYSRTGSDSPLHF. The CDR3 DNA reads TGTGCCAGCAGTTACAGTCGGACAGGGTCGGATTCACCCCTCCACTTT.

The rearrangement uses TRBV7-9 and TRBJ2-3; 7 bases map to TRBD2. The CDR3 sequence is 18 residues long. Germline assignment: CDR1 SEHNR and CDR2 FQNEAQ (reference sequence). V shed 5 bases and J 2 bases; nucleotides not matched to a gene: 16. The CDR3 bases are TGTGCCAGCAGCCTCCATGTTTGGAGGGAGGGGCTCACAGATACGCAGTATTTT. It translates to CASSLHVWREGLTDTQYF.

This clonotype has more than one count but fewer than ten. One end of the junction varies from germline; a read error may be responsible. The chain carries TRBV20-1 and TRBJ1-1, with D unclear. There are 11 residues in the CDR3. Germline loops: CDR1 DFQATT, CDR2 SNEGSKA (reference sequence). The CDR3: CSARDNTEAFF. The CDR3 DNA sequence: TGCAGTGCTCGAGATAACACTGAAGCTTTCTTT.

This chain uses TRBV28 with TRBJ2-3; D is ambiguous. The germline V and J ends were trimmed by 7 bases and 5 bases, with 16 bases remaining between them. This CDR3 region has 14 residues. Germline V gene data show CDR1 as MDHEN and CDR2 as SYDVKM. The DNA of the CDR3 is TGTGCCAGCAAACGGAAGACCAGATTAGATACGCAGTATTTT. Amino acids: CASKRKTRLDTQYF.

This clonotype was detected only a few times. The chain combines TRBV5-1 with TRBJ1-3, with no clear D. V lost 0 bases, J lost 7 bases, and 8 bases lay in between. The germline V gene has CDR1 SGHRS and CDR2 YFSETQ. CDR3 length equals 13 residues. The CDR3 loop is CASSLAPANTIYF. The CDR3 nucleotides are TGCGCCAGCAGCTTGGCTCCGGCCAACACCATATATTTT.

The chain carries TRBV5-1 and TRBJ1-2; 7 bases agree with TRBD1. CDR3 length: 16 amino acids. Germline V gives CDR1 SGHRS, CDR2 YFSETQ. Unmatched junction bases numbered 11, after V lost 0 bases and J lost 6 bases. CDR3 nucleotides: TGCGCCAGCAGCTTGGGATTAAGGGGGCTTGGCGATGGCTACACCTTC. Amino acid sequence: CASSLGLRGLGDGYTF.

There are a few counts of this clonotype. The CDR3 DNA sequence: TGTGCCAGCAGCCCGATCCGGGACAGCTTCACCGGGGAGCTGTTTTTT. Protein product: CASSPIRDSFTGELFF. The chain employs TRBV4-2 and TRBJ2-2; 7 bases agree with TRBD1. The J segment lost 4 bases and the V segment lost 4 bases, leaving 9 bases of the junction unmatched. Germline CDR1 is LGHNA and CDR2 is YNFKEQ. The CDR3 totals 16 residues.

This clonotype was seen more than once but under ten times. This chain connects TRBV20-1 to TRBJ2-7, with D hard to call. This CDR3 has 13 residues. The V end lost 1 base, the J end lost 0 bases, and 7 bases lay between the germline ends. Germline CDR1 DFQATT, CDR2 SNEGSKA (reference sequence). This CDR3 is CSARVPSSYEQYF. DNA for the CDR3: TGCAGTGCTAGAGTCCCGAGCTCCTACGAGCAGTACTTC.

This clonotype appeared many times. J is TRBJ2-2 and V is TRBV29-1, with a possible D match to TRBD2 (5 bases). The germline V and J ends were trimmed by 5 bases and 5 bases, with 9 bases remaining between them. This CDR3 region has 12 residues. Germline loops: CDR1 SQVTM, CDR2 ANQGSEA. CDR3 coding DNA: TGCAGCGTTACCTCGGGGACCGGGGAGCTGTTTTTT. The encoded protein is CSVTSGTGELFF.

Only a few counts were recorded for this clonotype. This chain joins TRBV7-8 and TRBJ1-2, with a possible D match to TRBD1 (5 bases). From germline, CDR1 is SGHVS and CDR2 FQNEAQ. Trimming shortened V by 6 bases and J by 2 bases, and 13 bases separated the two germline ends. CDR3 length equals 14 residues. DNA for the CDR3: TGTGCCAGCAGTGCCACGGGGGTGAACTATGGCTACACCTTC. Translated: CASSATGVNYGYTF. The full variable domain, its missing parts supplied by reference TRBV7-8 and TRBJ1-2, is GAGVSQSPRYKVAKRGQDVALRCDPISGHVSLFWYQQALGQGPEFLTYFQNEAQLDKSGLPSDRFFAERPEGSVSTLKIQRTQQEDSAVYLCASSATGVNYGYTFGSGTRLTVV.

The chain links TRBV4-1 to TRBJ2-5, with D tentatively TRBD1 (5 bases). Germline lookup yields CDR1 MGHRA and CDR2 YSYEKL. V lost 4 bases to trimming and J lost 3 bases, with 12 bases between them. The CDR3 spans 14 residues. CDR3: CASSRLGPEETQYF. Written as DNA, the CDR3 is TGCGCCAGCAGCCGTTTGGGGCCCGAAGAGACCCAGTACTTC.

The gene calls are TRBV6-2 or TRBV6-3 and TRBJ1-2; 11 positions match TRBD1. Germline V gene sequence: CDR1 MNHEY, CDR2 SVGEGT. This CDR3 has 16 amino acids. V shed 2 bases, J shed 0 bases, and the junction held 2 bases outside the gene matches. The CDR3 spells CASSYPGQGANYGYTF. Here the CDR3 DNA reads TGTGCCAGCAGTTACCCGGGACAGGGGGCTAACTATGGCTACACCTTC.

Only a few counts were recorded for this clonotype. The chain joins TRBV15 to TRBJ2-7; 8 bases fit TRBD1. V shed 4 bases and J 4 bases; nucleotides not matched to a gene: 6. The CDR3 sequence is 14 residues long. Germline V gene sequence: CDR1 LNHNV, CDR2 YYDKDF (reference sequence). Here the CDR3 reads CATSTDRGAYEQYV. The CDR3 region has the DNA TGTGCCACCAGCACCGACAGGGGTGCGTACGAGCAGTACGTC.

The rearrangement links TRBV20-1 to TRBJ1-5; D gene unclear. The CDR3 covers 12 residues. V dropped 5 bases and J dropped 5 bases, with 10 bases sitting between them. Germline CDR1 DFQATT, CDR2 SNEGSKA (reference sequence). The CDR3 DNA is TGCAGTGCTGCCGACGGGGATCAGCCCCAGCATTTT. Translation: CSAADGDQPQHF.

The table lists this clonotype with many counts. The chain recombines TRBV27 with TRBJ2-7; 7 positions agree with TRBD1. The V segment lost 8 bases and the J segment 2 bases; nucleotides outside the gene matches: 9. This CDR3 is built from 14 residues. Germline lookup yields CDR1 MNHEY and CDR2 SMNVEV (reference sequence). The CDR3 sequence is CASATPGQTYEQYF. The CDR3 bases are TGTGCCAGCGCAACACCGGGACAGACCTACGAGCAGTACTTC.

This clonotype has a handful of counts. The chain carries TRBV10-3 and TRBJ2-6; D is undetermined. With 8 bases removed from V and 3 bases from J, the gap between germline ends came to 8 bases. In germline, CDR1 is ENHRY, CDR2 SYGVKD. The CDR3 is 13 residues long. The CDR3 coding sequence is TGTGCCATCGAGCAGGTTGGGGCCAACGTCCTGACTTTC. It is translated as CAIEQVGANVLTF.

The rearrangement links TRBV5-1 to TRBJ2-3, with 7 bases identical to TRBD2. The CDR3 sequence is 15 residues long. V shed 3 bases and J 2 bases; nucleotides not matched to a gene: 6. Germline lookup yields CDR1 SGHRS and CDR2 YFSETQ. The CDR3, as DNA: TGCGCCAGCAGCTGGGGACTACCCGACACAGATACGCAGTATTTT. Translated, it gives CASSWGLPDTDTQYF.

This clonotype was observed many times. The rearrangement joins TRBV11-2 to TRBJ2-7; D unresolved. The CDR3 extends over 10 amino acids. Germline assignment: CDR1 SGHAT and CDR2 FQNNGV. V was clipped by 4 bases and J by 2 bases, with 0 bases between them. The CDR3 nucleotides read TGTGCCAGCAGCTCCTACGAGCAGTACTTC. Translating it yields CASSSYEQYF.

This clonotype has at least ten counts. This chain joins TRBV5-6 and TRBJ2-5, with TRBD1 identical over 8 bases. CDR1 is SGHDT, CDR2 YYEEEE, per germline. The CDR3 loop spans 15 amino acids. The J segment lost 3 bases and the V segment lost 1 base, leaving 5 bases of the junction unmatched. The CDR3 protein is CASSLPRTGKETQYF. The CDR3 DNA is TGTGCCAGCAGCTTGCCCAGGACAGGGAAAGAGACCCAGTACTTC.

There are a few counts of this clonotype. The CDR3 DNA follows: TGTGCCAGCAGCTTTACTAGCGGGATCTGGAGTGAGCAGTTCTTC. This encodes CASSFTSGIWSEQFF. This chain joins TRBV7-3 and TRBJ2-1; 10 bases are a match to TRBD2. The CDR3 extends over 15 amino acids. From germline, CDR1 is SGHTA and CDR2 FQGTGA. The J segment lost 9 bases and the V segment lost 3 bases, leaving 8 bases of the junction unmatched.